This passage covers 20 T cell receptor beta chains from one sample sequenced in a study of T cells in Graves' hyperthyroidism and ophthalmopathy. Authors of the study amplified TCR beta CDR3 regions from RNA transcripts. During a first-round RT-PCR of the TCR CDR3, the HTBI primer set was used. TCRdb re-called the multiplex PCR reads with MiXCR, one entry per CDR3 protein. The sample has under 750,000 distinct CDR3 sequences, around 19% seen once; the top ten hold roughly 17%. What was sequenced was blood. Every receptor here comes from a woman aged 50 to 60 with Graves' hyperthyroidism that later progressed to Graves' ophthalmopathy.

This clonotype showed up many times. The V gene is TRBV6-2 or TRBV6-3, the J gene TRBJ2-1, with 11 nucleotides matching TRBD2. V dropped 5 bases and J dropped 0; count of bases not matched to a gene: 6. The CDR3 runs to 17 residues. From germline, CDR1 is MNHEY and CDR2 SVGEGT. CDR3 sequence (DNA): TGTGCCAGCAGTACATGGACTAGCGGGTTCTCCTACAATGAGCAGTTCTTC. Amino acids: CASSTWTSGFSYNEQFF.

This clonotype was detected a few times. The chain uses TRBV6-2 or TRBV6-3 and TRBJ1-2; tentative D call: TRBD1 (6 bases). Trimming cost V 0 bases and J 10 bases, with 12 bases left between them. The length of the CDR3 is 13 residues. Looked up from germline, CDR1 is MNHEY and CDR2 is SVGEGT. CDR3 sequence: CASSYSRGSHYTF. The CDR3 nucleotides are TGTGCCAGCAGTTACTCCAGGGGTTCCCACTACACCTTC.

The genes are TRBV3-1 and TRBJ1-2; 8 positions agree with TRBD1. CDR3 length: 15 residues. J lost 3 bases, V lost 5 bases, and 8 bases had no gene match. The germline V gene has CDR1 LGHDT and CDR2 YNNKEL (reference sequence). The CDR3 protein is CASSSTGTGDYGYTF. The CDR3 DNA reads TGTGCCAGCAGCTCTACCGGGACAGGCGACTATGGCTACACCTTC.

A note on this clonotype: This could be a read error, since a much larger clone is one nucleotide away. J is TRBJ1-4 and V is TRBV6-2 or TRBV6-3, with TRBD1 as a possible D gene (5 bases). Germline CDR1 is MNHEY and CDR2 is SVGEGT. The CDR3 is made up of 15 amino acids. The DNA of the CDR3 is TGTGCCAGCAGTTATAGGGGACGGCTTAATGAAAGACTGTTTTTT. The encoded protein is CASSYRGRLNERLFF.

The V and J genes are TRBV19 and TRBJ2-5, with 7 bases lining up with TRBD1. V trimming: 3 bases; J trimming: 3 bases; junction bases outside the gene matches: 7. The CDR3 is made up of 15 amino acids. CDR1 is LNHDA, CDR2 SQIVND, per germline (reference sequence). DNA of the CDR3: TGTGCCAGTAGTATCTCCGGGACAGAGAAAGAGACCCAGTACTTC. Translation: CASSISGTEKETQYF.

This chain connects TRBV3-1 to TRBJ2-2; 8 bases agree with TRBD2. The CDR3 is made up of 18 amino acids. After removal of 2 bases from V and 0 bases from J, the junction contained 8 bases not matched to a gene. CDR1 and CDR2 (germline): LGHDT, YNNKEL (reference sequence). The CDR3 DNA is TGTGCCAGCAGCCAATTAACGGGGGGGGCTTCGAACACCGGGGAGCTGTTTTTT. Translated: CASSQLTGGASNTGELFF.

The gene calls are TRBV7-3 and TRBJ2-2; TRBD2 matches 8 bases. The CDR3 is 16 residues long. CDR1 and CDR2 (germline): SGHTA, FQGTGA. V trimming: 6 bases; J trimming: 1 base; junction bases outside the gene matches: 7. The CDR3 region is CASRQTSGMNTGELFF. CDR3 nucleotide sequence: TGTGCCAGCAGACAAACTAGCGGTATGAACACCGGGGAGCTGTTTTTT. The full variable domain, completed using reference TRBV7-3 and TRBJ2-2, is GAGVSQTPSNKVTEKGKYVELRCDPISGHTALYWYRQSLGQGPEFLIYFQGTGAADDSGLPNDRFFAVRPEGSVSTLKIQRTERGDSAVYLCASRQTSGMNTGELFFGEGSRLTVL.

This chain's CDR3 is CASSLQAAGGDQPQHF. CDR3 DNA: TGTGCCAGCAGCTTACAGGCGGCAGGGGGGGATCAGCCCCAGCATTTT. The gene calls are TRBV13 and TRBJ1-5, with 7 positions matching TRBD1. With 2 bases clipped from V and 5 bases from J, the junction kept 9 bases outside the gene matches. CDR1 is PRHDT, CDR2 FYEKMQ, per germline (reference sequence). The CDR3 consists of 16 residues.

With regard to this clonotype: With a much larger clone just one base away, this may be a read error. This CDR3 is CSARDRMIVQETQYF. Here the CDR3 DNA reads TGCAGTGCTAGAGATAGGATGATTGTACAAGAGACCCAGTACTTC. The chain links TRBV20-1 to TRBJ2-5, with D unclear. Germline V gene data show CDR1 as DFQATT and CDR2 as SNEGSKA (reference sequence). This CDR3 spans 15 amino acids. Trimming shortened V by 0 bases and J by 2 bases, and 13 bases separated the two germline ends.

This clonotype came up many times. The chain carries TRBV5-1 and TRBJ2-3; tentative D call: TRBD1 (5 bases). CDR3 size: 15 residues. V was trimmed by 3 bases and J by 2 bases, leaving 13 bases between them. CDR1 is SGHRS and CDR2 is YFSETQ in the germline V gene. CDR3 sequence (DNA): TGCGCCAGCAGCTCCGACAGCCTCTACACAGATACGCAGTATTTT. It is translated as CASSSDSLYTDTQYF.

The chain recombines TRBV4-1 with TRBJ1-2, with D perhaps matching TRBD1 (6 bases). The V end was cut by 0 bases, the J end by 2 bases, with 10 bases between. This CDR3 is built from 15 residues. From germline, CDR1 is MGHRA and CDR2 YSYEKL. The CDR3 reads CASSQEEGENYGYTF. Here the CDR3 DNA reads TGCGCCAGCAGCCAAGAAGAGGGGGAGAACTATGGCTACACCTTC.

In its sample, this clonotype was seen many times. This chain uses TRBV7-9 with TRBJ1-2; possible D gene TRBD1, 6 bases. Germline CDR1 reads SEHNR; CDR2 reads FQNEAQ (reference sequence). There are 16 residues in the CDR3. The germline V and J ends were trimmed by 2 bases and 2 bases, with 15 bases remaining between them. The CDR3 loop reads CASSLSSGTLNYGYTF. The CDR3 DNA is TGTGCCAGCAGCTTAAGTTCCGGGACACTGAACTATGGCTACACCTTC. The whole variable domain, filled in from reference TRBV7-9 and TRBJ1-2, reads DTGVSQNPRHKITKRGQNVTFRCDPISEHNRLYWYRQTLGQGPEFLTYFQNEAQLEKSRLLSDRFSAERPKGSFSTLEIQRTEQGDSAMYLCASSLSSGTLNYGYTFGSGTRLTVV.

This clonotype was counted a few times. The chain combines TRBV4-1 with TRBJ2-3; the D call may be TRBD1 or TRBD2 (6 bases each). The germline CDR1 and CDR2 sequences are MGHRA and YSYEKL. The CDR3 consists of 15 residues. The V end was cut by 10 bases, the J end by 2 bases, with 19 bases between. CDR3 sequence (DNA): TGCGCCACCTCATTTGGGGGGCGGGTCACAGATACGCAGTATTTT. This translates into CATSFGGRVTDTQYF.

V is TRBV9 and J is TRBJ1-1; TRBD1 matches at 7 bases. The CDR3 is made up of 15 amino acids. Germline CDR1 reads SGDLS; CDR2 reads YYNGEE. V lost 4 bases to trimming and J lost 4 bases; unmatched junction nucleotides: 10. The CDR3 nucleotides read TGTGCCAGCAGCCCTGGCCGAAGACAGGGCACTGAAGCTTTCTTT. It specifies CASSPGRRQGTEAFF.

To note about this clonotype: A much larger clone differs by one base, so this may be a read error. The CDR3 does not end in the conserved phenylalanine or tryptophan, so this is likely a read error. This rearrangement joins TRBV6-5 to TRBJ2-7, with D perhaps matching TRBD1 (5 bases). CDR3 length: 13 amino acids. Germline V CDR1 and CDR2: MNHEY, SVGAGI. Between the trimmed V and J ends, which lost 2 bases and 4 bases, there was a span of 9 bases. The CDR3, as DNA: TGTGCCAGCAGTTACGGTAGGGGATACGAGCAGTACCTC. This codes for CASSYGRGYEQYL.

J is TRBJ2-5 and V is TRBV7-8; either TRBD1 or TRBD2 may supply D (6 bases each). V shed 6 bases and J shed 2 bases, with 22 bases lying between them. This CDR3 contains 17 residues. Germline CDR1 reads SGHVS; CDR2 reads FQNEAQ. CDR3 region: CASRSVGVGGRQETQYF. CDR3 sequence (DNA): TGTGCCAGCAGGAGTGTGGGAGTAGGGGGGAGACAAGAGACCCAGTACTTC.

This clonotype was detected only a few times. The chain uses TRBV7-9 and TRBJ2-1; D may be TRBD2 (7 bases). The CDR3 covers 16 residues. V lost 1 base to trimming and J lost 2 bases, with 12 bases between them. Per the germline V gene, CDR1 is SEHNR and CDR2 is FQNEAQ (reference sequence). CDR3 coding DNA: TGTGCCAGCAGCTTAGAGGGGGGGTCCGCCTACAATGAGCAGTTCTTC. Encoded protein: CASSLEGGSAYNEQFF.

The CDR3 sequence: CASSTPGQVTDTQYF. CDR3 DNA: TGTGCCAGCAGCACTCCGGGACAGGTCACAGATACGCAGTATTTT. The chain recombines TRBV27 with TRBJ2-3, with 8 bases that match TRBD1. V shed 6 bases, J shed 2 bases, and the junction held 7 bases outside the gene matches. This CDR3 region has 15 residues. Germline V CDR1 and CDR2: MNHEY, SMNVEV (reference sequence).

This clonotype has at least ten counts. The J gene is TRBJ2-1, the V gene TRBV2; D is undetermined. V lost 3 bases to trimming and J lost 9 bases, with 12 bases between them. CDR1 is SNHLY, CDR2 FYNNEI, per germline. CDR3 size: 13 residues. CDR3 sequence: CASSEAVMREQFF. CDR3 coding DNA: TGTGCCAGCAGTGAGGCCGTTATGCGTGAGCAGTTCTTC.

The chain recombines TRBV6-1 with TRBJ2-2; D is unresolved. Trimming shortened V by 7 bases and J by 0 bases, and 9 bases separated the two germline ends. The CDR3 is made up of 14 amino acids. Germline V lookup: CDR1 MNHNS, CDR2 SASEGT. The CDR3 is CASKASANTGELFF. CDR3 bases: TGTGCCAGCAAGGCGAGCGCGAACACCGGGGAGCTGTTTTTT.